This T cell receptor (beta chain) was identified during a study of blood T cell repertoires in COVID-19 (dated by TCRdb to 2020 to 2022). As for the study more broadly: Samples from collaborators originated in the United States, Italy and Spain and spanned both the acute and convalescent phases of COVID-19. The prospective study material was composed of cDNA or gDNA derived from T cells, B-cell-depleted T cells, or PBMCs. The dataset comprised deeply sampled blood TCRbeta repertoires from subjects exposed to, actively infected with, or recovered from COVID-19. The repertoires were released in a freely available public database intended as a resource for research on the immune response to SARS-CoV-2. The samples were drawn from the first 160 participants of the ongoing ImmuneRACE study and from 1,254 subjects provided by 6 global collaborators. The sample metadata nearly always contained a de-identified subject ID, COVID-19 status, age in years and sex. HLA class I and class II types, where available, came from metadata supplied by the sample provider rather than from assay-based typing. Paper-wide results and their limitations: How much clinical and demographic metadata was included differed by source and by participant, and the metadata was provided uncurated.

TCRbeta CDR3 regions were amplified from genomic DNA by means of the immunoSEQ Assay, a bias-controlled multiplex PCR. The original methods were these. Nucleated cell counts per sample were estimated from amplification of reference gene primers within the assay. Sequence reads were collapsed and filtered to measure the absolute abundance of every unique TCRbeta CDR3 rearrangement. Productive Simpson clonality was computed per sample as the square root of Simpson's diversity index over productive rearrangements. This is the immuneACCESS table as TCRdb keeps it, with only in-frame sequences that have V and J called. A part of the clones is gone; compared with another copy, unresolved V genes explain less than half, and the rest is unexplained. The V and J calls and clone size are taken from that table; D and trimming were inferred from the DNA. For this sample the table gives 140,000 or so clones, of which approximately 84% were detected only once. 3% to 3.5% of the sample is held by the ten biggest clonotypes.

Participants in the prospective study were aged roughly 18 to 100 years, lived in about two dozen United States geographic areas, and enrolled through a virtual design. Cohort assignment in the prospective study relied on participant-reported clinical history from a screening survey and a study questionnaire. Each participant in the prospective study had whole blood, serum and a nasopharyngeal or oropharyngeal swab collected by mobile phlebotomists. Over an approximately 2-month period, participants in the prospective study had the option of providing additional blood draws and questionnaires. Prospective study blood samples were shipped either frozen or at room temperature before DNA extraction. Trimming costs V 10 bases and J 2 bases, and their ends lie 12 bases apart. Reading from cysteine to phenylalanine, the CDR3 counts 12 amino acids. Only the CDR3 DNA is retained, 36 bases long and in frame from the first base. Via the germline V gene, CDR1 is SNHLY and CDR2 FYNNEI.

With regard to this clone: Its antigen specificity is not known. No quality values exist for individual bases; no much larger clone is one base distant.

The rearranged chain carries TRBV2 and TRBJ2-7, with TRBD1 perhaps the D gene, on 6 matching bases. The clonotype originates from a woman in her forties or fifties with acute COVID-19. Sequenced material: PBMCs or T cells enriched from blood (not recorded which). The base sequence is TGTGCCACAGGGGCGGAAACCTACGAGCAGTACTTC. This gives the protein CATGAETYEQYF.